Sequencing of this TCR beta chain was carried out in a study of T cell repertoires in aging, cancer and after chemotherapy. Study-level information: Paired samples before and after chemotherapy came from glioblastoma patients receiving temozolomide-based therapy. The whole study produced a dataset of about 8.8 million TCR reads.

General observations from the study: In healthy donors, age-related TCR diversity loss mainly reflected lost richness. These repertoire data do not allow conclusions about immunological memory after chemotherapy.

The V end lost 5 bases, the J end lost 1 base, and 8 bases lay between the germline ends. The CDR3 totals 14 residues. Germline V gives CDR1 MDHEN, CDR2 SYDVKM. TRB rearrangements spanning V, D and J were amplified using mixed TRB-A/B primers. TCRdb passed the multiplex PCR reads through MiXCR, listing each CDR3 protein once. The data hold roughly 5,600 distinct CDR3 sequences, with around 30% observed a single time. In this sample, this clonotype turned up a few times. Its antigen is currently unknown. Amplification of TCR beta used genomic DNA extracted from peripheral blood. The sample comprised blood. This TCR derives from a human donor with a solid tumor. The chain joins TRBV28 to TRBJ2-2, with D possibly TRBD1 on 5 matching bases. For the CDR3, the DNA is TGTGCCAGCAGTCTAACAGGGAACACCGGGGAGCTGTTTTTT. Residues: CASSLTGNTGELFF.